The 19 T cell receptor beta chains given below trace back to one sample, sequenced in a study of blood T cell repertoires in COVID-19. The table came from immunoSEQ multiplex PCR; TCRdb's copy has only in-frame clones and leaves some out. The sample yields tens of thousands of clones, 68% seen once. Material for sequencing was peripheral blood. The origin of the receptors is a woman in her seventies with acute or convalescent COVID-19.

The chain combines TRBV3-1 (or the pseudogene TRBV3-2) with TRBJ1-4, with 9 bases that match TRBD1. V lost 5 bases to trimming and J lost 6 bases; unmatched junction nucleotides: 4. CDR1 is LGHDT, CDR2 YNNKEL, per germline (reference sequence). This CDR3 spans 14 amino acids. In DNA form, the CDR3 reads TGTGCCAGCAGCTCCCGGGACAGGGATGAAAAACTGTTTTTT. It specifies CASSSRDRDEKLFF.

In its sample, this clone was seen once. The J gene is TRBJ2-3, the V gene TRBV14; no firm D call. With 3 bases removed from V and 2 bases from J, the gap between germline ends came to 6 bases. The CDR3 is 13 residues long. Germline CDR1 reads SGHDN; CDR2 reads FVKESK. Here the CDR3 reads CASSHQNTDTQYF. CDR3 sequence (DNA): TGTGCCAGCAGCCACCAAAACACAGATACGCAGTATTTT.

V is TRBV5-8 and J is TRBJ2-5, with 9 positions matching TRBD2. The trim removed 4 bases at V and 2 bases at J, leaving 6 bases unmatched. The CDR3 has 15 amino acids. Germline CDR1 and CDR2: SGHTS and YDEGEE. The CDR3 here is CASSPRAGGQETQYF. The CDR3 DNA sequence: TGTGCCAGCAGCCCGAGGGCGGGGGGGCAAGAGACCCAGTACTTC.

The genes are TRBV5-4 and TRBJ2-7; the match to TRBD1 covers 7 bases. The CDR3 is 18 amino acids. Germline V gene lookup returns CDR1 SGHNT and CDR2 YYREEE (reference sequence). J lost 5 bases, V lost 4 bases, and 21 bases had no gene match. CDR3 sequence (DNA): TGTGCCAGCAGCACTCCTCGGACAGGCTTCCAACCTAACAACGAGCAGTACTTC. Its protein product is CASSTPRTGFQPNNEQYF.

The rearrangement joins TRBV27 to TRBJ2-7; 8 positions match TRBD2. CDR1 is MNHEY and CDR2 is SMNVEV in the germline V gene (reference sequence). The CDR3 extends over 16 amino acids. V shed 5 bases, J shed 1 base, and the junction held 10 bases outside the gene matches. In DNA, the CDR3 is TGTGCCAGCAGTACCCATAGCGGGAAGTCTTCCTACGAGCAGTACTTC. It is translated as CASSTHSGKSSYEQYF.

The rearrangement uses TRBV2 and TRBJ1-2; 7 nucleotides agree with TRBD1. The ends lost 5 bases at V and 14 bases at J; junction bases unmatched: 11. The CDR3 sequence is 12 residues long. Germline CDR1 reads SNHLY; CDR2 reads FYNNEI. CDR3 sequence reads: CASSYTDRVGTF. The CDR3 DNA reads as TGTGCCAGCAGTTATACCGACAGGGTTGGGACCTTC.

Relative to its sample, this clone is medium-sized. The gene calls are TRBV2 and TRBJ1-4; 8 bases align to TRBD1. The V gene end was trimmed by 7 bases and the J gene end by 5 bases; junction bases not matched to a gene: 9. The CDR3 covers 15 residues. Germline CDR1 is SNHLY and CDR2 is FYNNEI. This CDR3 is CASNKGQGENEKLFF. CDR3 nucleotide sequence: TGTGCCAGCAATAAAGGACAGGGAGAAAATGAAAAACTGTTTTTT.

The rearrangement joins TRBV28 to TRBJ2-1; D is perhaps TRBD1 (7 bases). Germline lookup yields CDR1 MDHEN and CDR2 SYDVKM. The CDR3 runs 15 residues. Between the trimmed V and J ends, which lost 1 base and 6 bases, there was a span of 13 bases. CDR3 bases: TGTGCCAGCAGTTTATTCGGCGGGACAGTCAATGAGCAGTTCTTC. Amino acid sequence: CASSLFGGTVNEQFF.

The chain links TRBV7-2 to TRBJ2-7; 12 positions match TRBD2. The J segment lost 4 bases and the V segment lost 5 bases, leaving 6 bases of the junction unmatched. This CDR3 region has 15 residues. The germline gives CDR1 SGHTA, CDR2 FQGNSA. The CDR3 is CASSLTSGGFYEQYF. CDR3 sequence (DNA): TGTGCCAGCAGCCTGACTAGCGGGGGATTTTACGAGCAGTACTTC.

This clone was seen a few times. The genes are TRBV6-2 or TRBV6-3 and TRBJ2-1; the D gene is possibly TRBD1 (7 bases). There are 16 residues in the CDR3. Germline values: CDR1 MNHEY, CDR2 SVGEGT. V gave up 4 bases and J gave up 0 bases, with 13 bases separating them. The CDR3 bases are TGTGCCAGCAGTTCGCATCAGGGGGGCTCCTACAATGAGCAGTTCTTC. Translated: CASSSHQGGSYNEQFF.

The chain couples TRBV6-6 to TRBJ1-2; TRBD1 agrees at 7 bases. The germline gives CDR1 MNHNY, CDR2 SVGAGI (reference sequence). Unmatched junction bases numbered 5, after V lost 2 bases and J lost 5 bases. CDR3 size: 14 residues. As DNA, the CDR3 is TGTGCCAGCAGTTACGCCGGGACAGCATATGGCTACACCTTC. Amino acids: CASSYAGTAYGYTF.

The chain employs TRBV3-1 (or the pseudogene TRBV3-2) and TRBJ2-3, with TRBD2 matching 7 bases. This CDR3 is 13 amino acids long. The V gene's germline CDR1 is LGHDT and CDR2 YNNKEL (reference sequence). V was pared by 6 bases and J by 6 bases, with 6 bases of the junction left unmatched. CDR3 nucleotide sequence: TGTGCCAGCAGGACGGGGGGTGGGGATACGCAGTATTTT. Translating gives CASRTGGGDTQYF.

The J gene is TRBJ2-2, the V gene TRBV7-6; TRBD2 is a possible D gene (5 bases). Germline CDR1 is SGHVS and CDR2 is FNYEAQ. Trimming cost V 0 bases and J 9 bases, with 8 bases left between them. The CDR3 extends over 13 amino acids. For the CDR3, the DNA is TGTGCCAGCAGCTTAGCTCTAGCTCGGGAGCTGTTTTTT. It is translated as CASSLALARELFF.

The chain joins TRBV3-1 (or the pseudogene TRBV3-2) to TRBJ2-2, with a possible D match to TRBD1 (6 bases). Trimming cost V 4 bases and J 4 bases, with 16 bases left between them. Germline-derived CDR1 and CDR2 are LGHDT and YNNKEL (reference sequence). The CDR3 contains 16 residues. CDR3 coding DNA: TGTGCCAGCAGCCCCCGTTGGGGGCTCGGCACCGGGGAGCTGTTTTTT. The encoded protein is CASSPRWGLGTGELFF.

The CDR3: CASRRDTYSYEQYF. The CDR3 nucleotides read TGTGCCAGCCGCCGGGACACCTACTCCTACGAGCAGTACTTC. The chain has TRBV7-9 and TRBJ2-7, with D possibly being TRBD1 (6 bases). V lost 8 bases to trimming and J lost 0 bases, with 14 bases between them. CDR3 size: 14 residues. The germline CDR1 and CDR2 sequences are SEHNR and FQNEAQ (reference sequence).

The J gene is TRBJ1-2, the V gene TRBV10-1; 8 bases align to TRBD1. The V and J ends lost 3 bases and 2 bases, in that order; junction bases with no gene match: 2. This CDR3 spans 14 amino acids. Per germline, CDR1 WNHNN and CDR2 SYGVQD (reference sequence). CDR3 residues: CASSEQGENYGYTF. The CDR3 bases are TGCGCCAGCAGTGAACAGGGGGAAAACTATGGCTACACCTTC.

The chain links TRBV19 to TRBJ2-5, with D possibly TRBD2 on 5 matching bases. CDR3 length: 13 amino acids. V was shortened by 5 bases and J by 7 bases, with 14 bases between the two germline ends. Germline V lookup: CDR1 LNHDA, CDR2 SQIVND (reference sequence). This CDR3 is CASSQLGSGTQYF. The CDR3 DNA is TGTGCCAGTAGTCAGTTGGGCAGCGGGACCCAGTACTTC.

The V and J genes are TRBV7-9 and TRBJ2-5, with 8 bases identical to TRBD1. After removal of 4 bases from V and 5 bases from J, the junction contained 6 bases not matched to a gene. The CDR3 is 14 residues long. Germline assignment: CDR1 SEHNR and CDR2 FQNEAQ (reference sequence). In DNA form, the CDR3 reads TGTGCCAGCAGCTCGGACAGGGTTCGGGAGACCCAGTACTTC. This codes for CASSSDRVRETQYF.

The CDR3 protein is CASSRWDRAAYGYTF. The CDR3, as DNA: TGTGCCAGCAGCCGCTGGGACAGGGCTGCCTATGGCTACACCTTC. The V gene is TRBV5-6, the J gene TRBJ1-2; TRBD1 matches 9 bases. Unmatched junction bases numbered 8, after V lost 4 bases and J lost 4 bases. Germline V gives CDR1 SGHDT, CDR2 YYEEEE. CDR3 length: 15 residues.